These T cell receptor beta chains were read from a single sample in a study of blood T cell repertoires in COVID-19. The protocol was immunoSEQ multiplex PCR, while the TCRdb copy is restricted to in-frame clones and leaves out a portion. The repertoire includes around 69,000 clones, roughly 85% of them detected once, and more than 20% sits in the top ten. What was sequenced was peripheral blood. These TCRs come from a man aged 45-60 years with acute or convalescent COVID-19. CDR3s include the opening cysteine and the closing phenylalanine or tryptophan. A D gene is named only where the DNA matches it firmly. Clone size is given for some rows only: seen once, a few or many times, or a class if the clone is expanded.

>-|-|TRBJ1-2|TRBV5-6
CASSRTGQIGYTF
TGTGCCAGCAGCAGAACAGGCCAGATTGGCTACACCTTC
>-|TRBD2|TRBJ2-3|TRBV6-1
CASSEAGGGLGDTQYF
TGTGCCAGCAGTGAAGCTGGCGGGGGGCTGGGAGATACGCAGTATTTT
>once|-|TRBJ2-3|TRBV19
CASSTTGFRADTQYF
TGTGCCAGTAGTACAACAGGGTTTCGGGCAGATACGCAGTATTTT
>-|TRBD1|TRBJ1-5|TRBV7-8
CASSLETGTGRRNQPQHF
TGTGCCAGCAGCTTAGAAACCGGGACAGGGAGGCGCAATCAGCCCCAGCATTTT
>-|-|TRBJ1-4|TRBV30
CAWRILRPPENEKLFF
TGTGCCTGGAGAATCCTGAGACCCCCGGAGAATGAAAAACTGTTTTTT
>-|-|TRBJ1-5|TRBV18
CASSPRGHQPQHF
TGTGCCAGCTCACCACGAGGGCACCAGCCCCAGCATTTT
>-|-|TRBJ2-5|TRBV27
CASSTMTGLETQYF
TGTGCCAGCAGTACCATGACGGGGTTAGAGACCCAGTACTTC
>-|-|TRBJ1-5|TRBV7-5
CVRSSSTGGAVNSNQPQHF
TGTGTCAGAAGCTCATCGACAGGGGGTGCTGTTAATAGCAATCAGCCCCAGCATTTT
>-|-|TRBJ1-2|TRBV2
CASSESRQSNYGYTF
TGTGCCAGCAGTGAAAGTAGACAAAGTAACTATGGCTACACCTTC
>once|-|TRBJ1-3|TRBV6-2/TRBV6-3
CASSPDTLSGNTIYF
TGTGCCAGCAGCCCCGACACTCTCTCTGGAAACACCATATATTTT
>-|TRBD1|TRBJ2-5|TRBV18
CASSPRQGTQETQYF
TGTGCCAGCTCACCCCGACAGGGTACTCAAGAGACCCAGTACTTC
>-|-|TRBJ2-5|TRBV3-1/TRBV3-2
CASSPSTGLPYQETQYF
TGTGCCAGCAGCCCGTCGACAGGACTCCCGTACCAAGAGACCCAGTACTTC
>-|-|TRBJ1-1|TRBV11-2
CASSPQGTEAFF
TGTGCCAGCAGCCCACAGGGCACTGAAGCTTTCTTT
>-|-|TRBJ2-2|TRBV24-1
CATRREGNTGELFF
TGTGCCACCAGGCGCGAGGGAAACACCGGGGAGCTGTTTTTT
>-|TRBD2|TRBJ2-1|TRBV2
CASSSGPSGGYEQFF
TGTGCCAGCAGTTCAGGCCCTAGCGGGGGTTATGAGCAGTTCTTC
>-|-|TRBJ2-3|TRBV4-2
CASSQDRDTQYF
TGTGCCAGCAGCCAAGACCGGGATACGCAGTATTTT
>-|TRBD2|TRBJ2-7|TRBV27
CASSLSFRSGGPHQKTYEQYF
TGTGCCAGCAGTTTATCATTTCGGAGCGGGGGCCCTCACCAAAAGACCTACGAGCAGTACTTC
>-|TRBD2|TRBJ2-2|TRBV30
CAFSGGALTGELFF
TGTGCCTTTAGCGGGGGGGCACTGACCGGGGAGCTGTTTTTT